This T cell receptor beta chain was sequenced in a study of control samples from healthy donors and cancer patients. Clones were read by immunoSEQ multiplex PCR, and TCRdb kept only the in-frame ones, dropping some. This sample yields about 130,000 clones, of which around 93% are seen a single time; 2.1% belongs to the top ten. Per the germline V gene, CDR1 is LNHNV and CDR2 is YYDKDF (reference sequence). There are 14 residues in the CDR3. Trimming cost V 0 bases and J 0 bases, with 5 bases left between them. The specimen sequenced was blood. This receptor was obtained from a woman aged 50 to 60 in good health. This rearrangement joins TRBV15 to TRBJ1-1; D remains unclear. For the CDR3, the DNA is TGTGCCACCAGCAGAGAAGGTATGAACACTGAAGCTTTCTTT. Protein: CATSREGMNTEAFF.